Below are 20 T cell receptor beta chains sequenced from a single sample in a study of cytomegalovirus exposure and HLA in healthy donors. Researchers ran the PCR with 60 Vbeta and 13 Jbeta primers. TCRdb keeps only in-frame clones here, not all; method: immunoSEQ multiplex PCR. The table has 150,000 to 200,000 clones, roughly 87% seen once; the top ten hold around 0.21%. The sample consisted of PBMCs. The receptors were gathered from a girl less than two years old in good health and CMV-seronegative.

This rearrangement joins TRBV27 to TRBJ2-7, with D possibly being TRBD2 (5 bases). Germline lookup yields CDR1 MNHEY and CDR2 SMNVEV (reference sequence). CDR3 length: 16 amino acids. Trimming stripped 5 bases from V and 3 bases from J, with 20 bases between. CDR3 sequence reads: CASSPSGERIHYEQYF. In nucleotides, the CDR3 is TGTGCCAGCAGTCCCTCGGGCGAGCGGATTCACTACGAGCAGTACTTC.

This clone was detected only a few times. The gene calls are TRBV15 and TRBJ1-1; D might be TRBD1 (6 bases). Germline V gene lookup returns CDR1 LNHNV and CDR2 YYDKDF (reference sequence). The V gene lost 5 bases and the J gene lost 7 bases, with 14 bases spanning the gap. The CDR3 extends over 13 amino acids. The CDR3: CATSGQTGSEAFF. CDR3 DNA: TGTGCCACCAGCGGACAGACAGGAAGTGAAGCTTTCTTT.

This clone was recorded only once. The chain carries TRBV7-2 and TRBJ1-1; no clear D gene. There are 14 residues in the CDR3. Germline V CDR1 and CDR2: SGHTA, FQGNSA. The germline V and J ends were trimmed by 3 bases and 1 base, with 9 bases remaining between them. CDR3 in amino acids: CASSFGVRNTEAFF. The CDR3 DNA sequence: TGTGCCAGCAGCTTCGGGGTGAGGAACACTGAAGCTTTCTTT.

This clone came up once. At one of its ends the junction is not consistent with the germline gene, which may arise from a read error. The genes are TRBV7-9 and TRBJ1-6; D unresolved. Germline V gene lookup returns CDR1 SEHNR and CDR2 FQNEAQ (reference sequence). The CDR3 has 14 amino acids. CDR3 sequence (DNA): TGTTCCAGCAGCATCCTTGCGGCAAATTCACCCCTCCACTTT. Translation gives CSSSILAANSPLHF. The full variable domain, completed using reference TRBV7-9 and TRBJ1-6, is DTGVSQNPRHKITKRGQNVTFRCDPISEHNRLYWYRQTLGQGPEFLTYFQNEAQLEKSRLLSDRFSAERPKGSFSTLEIQRTEQGDSAMYLCSSSILAANSPLHFGNGTRLTVT.

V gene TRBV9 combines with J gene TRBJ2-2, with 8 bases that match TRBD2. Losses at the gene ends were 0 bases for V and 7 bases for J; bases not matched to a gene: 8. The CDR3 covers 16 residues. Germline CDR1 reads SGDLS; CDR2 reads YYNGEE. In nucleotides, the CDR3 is TGTGCCAGCAGCGTAGAGGCGGGAGGCCGGGGCGGGGAGCTGTTTTTT. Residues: CASSVEAGGRGGELFF.

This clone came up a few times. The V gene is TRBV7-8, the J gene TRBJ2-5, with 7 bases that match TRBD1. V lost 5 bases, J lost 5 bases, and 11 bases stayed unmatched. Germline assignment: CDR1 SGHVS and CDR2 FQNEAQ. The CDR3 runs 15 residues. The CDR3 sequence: CASSGDRETPETQYF. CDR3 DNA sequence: TGTGCCAGCAGCGGAGACAGGGAAACCCCGGAGACCCAGTACTTC.

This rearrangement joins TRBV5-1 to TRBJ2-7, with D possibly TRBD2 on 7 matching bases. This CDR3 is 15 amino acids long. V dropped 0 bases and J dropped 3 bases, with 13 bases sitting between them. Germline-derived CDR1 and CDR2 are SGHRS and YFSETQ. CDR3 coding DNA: TGCGCCAGCAGCTTGGTTACAGGGAGGGACTACGAGCAGTACTTC. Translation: CASSLVTGRDYEQYF.

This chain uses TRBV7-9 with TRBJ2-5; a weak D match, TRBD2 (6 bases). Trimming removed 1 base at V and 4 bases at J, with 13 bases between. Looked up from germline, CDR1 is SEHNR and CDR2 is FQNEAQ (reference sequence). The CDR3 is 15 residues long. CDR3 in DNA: TGTGCCAGCAGCTTAGGTCTTGGAGGGGTAGAGACCCAGTACTTC. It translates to CASSLGLGGVETQYF.

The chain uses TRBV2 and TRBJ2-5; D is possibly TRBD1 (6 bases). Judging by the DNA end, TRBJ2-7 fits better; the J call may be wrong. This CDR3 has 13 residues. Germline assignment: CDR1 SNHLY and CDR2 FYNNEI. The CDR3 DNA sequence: TGTGCCAGCAGTGATACAGGGTACTACGAGCAGTACTTC. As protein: CASSDTGYYEQYF.

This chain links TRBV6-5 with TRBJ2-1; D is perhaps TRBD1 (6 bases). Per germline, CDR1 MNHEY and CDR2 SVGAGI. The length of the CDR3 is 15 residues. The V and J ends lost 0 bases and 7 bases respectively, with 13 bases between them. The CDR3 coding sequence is TGTGCCAGCAGTTACTCAACGGGACATTCAAATGAGCAGTTCTTC. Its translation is CASSYSTGHSNEQFF.

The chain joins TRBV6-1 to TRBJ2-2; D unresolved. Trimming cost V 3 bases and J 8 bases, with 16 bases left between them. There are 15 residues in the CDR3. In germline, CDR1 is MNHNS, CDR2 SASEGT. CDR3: CASSERTRLMGELFF. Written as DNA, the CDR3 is TGTGCCAGCAGTGAGCGAACTCGTCTCATGGGGGAGCTGTTTTTT.

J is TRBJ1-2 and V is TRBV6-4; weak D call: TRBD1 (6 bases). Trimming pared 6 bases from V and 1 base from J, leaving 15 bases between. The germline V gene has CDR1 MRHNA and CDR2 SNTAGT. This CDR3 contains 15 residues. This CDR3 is CASSEQGEGNYGYTF. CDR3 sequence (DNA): TGTGCCAGCAGCGAACAGGGAGAGGGTAACTATGGCTACACCTTC.

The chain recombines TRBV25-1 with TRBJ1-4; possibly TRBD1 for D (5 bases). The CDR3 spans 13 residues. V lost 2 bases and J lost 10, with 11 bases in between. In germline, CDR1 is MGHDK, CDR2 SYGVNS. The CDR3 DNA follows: TGTGCCAGCAGTGAAACCCGGGACTCAAAACTGTTTTTT. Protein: CASSETRDSKLFF.

The CDR3 sequence: CASSLVPPGNEQFF. In nucleotides, the CDR3 is TGTGCCAGCAGCTTAGTTCCCCCCGGGAATGAGCAGTTCTTC. This chain links TRBV7-9 with TRBJ2-1, with no clear D. This CDR3 is 14 amino acids long. V gave up 1 base and J gave up 7 bases, with 11 bases separating them. Germline V gives CDR1 SEHNR, CDR2 FQNEAQ (reference sequence).

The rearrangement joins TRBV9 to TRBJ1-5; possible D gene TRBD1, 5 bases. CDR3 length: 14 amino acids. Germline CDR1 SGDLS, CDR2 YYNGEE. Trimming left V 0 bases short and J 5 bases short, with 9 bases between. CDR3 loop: CASSVDGGYQPQHF. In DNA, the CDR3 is TGTGCCAGCAGCGTAGACGGGGGATATCAGCCCCAGCATTTT.

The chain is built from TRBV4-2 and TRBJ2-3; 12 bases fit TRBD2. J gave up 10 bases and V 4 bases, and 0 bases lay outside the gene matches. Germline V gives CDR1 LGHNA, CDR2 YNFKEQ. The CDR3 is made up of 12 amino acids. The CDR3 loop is CASSPSGGAQYF. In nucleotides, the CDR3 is TGTGCCAGCAGCCCTAGCGGGGGGGCGCAGTATTTT.

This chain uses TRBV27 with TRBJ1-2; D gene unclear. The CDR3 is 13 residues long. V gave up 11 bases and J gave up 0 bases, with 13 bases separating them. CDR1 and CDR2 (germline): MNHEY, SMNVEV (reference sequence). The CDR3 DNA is TGTGCCGGACCACCACTAGCTAACTATGGCTACACCTTC. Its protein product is CAGPPLANYGYTF.

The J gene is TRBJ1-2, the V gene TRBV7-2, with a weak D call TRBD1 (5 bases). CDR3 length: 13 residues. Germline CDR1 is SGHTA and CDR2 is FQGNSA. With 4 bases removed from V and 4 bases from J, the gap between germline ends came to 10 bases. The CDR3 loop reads CASSSGDFYGYTF. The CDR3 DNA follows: TGTGCCAGCAGCTCGGGGGACTTCTATGGCTACACCTTC.

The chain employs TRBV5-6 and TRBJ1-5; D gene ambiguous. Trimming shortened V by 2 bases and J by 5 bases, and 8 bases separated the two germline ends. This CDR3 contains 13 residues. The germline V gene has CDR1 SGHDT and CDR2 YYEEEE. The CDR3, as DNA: TGTGCCAGCAGCTTATCTATCGATCAGCCCCAGCATTTT. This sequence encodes CASSLSIDQPQHF.

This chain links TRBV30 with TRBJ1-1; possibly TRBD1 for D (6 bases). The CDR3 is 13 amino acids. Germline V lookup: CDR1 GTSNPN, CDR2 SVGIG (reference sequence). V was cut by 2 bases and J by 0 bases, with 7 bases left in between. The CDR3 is CAWSTGLNTEAFF. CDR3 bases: TGTGCCTGGAGTACAGGGTTGAACACTGAAGCTTTCTTT.